This T cell receptor (beta chain) was identified in a study of blood T cell repertoires in COVID-19. Clones were read by immunoSEQ multiplex PCR, and TCRdb kept only the in-frame ones, dropping some. The sample includes some 20,000 clones, roughly 90% of them seen just once. This CDR3 region has 17 residues. CDR1 is ENHRY, CDR2 SYGVKD, per germline. The V gene lost 1 base and the J gene lost 7 bases, with 20 bases spanning the gap. The origin of this receptor is a human donor in a cohort sampled during active COVID-19. V usage is TRBV10-3 and J usage is TRBJ2-1; D perhaps matches TRBD2 (6 bases). Sequences were obtained from peripheral blood. The CDR3 region has the DNA TGTGCCATCAGTGAGTATCCTCGGGGCGGGGATCCTAATGAGCAGTTCTTC. Translation: CAISEYPRGGDPNEQFF.